These 17 T cell receptor beta chains originate from one sample sequenced in a study of T-cell memory formation after mild COVID-19. TCRdb independently ran MiXCR on the 5' RACE reads; one entry per CDR3 protein. The sample has more than 300,000 distinct CDR3 sequences, around a fifth seen once; the top ten hold roughly 23%. The source material was PBMCs or a T cell subset sorted from them (not recorded which). These receptor sequences come from a man between 18 and 29 years old who had mild COVID-19 (a few samples of this study predate the infection). Cell type and time point are not known.

The chain is built from TRBV4-2 and TRBJ2-3, with D perhaps TRBD2 (6 bases). The CDR3 has 15 residues. V shed 2 bases and J shed 2 bases, with 11 bases lying between them. Germline V gene sequence: CDR1 LGHNA, CDR2 YNFKEQ. The CDR3, as DNA: TGTGCCAGCAGCCAAATTGGGAGGACCACAGATACGCAGTATTTT. As protein: CASSQIGRTTDTQYF.

This clonotype has only a few counts. The genes are TRBV7-9 and TRBJ2-7; 7 bases line up with TRBD2. The V segment lost 8 bases and the J segment 3 bases; nucleotides outside the gene matches: 4. CDR3 length: 12 residues. Germline V gives CDR1 SEHNR, CDR2 FQNEAQ (reference sequence). The CDR3: CASSAGDYEQYV. CDR3 bases: TGTGCCAGCTCTGCGGGAGACTACGAGCAGTACGTC.

The V call is TRBV4-3, the J call TRBJ2-7; possibly TRBD1 for D (6 bases). The germline gives CDR1 LGHNA, CDR2 YSLEER. Trimming pared 1 base from V and 3 bases from J, leaving 10 bases between. CDR3 size: 14 residues. The CDR3 region has the DNA TGCGCCAGCAGCCAAGGGCAGGGGAACTACGAGCAGTACTTC. Protein: CASSQGQGNYEQYF.

The gene calls are TRBV15 and TRBJ2-1; the match to TRBD1 covers 7 bases. Germline CDR1 reads LNHNV; CDR2 reads YYDKDF (reference sequence). Losses at the gene ends were 3 bases for V and 7 bases for J; bases not matched to a gene: 0. CDR3 length: 12 residues. This CDR3 is CATSRTGNEQFF. CDR3 sequence (DNA): TGTGCCACCAGCAGGACAGGGAATGAGCAGTTCTTC.

This clonotype was found a few times. The V call is TRBV7-9, the J call TRBJ2-5; D is undetermined. This CDR3 spans 13 amino acids. Germline CDR1 SEHNR, CDR2 FQNEAQ (reference sequence). V lost 1 base to trimming and J lost 7 bases, with 10 bases between them. CDR3 coding DNA: TGTGCCAGCAGCTTAGGCCAACCGAGGACCCAGTACTTC. Translation gives CASSLGQPRTQYF.

The chain uses TRBV18 and TRBJ1-2; D is possibly TRBD1 (5 bases). CDR1 is KGHSH and CDR2 is LQKENI in the germline V gene. The CDR3 is 13 amino acids. V shed 8 bases and J shed 6 bases, with 16 bases lying between them. DNA for the CDR3: TGTGCCAGCAAGTGGGACCCGCGGGATGGCTACACCTTC. Translating it yields CASKWDPRDGYTF.

V gene TRBV25-1 combines with J gene TRBJ1-1, with TRBD1 identical over 9 bases. V lost 6 bases and J lost 12; bases outside the gene matches: 14. Germline V CDR1 and CDR2: MGHDK, SYGVNS. This CDR3 spans 14 amino acids. DNA for the CDR3: TGTGCCAGCAGCTCGCAGTTCCGGGACAGGGCCACTTTCTTT. It specifies CASSSQFRDRATFF.

The chain carries TRBV20-1 and TRBJ2-5, with TRBD2 identical over 7 bases. V lost 3 bases to trimming and J lost 1 base; unmatched junction nucleotides: 5. This CDR3 has 14 amino acids. The germline gives CDR1 DFQATT, CDR2 SNEGSKA (reference sequence). CDR3 residues: CSASPTSRQETQYF. DNA of the CDR3: TGCAGTGCTAGCCCGACTAGCCGCCAAGAGACCCAGTACTTC.

The chain combines TRBV6-2 or TRBV6-3 with TRBJ2-2; D uncertain. The CDR3 runs to 16 residues. V was pared by 2 bases and J by 4 bases, with 14 bases between. Germline values: CDR1 MNHEY, CDR2 SVGEGT. CDR3 sequence (DNA): TGTGCCAGCAGTTACCCGACGGTCGCCAGCACCGGGGAGCTGTTTTTT. Protein product: CASSYPTVASTGELFF.

The CDR3 loop is CASSPGPRLGDTQYF. In nucleotides, the CDR3 is TGTGCCAGCAGCCCGGGGCCCCGCCTAGGAGATACGCAGTATTTT. The rearrangement uses TRBV7-3 and TRBJ2-3; D is perhaps TRBD1 or TRBD2 (5 bases each). Germline CDR1 SGHTA, CDR2 FQGTGA. V shed 5 bases and J shed 5 bases, with 17 bases lying between them. The CDR3 has 15 residues.

The chain combines TRBV5-6 with TRBJ1-6, with TRBD1 as a possible D gene (6 bases). V was clipped by 4 bases and J by 6 bases, with 14 bases between them. Per germline, CDR1 SGHDT and CDR2 YYEEEE. CDR3 length: 15 residues. DNA for the CDR3: TGTGCCAGCAGCCGAGGGGGGCGGCTTAATTCACCCCTCCACTTT. Translating gives CASSRGGRLNSPLHF.

The table lists this clonotype with a few counts. V gene TRBV27 combines with J gene TRBJ1-3; 8 positions agree with TRBD1. CDR3 length equals 14 residues. V lost 6 bases, J lost 2 bases, and 3 bases stayed unmatched. Looked up from germline, CDR1 is MNHEY and CDR2 is SMNVEV (reference sequence). The CDR3 DNA follows: TGTGCCAGCAGGCAACAGGGGGCTGGAAACACCATATATTTT. This codes for CASRQQGAGNTIYF.

Only a few counts were recorded for this clonotype. The chain has TRBV18 and TRBJ2-1; the match to TRBD2 covers 8 bases. J lost 6 bases, V lost 0 bases, and 4 bases had no gene match. Germline CDR1 is KGHSH and CDR2 is LQKENI. CDR3 length: 15 residues. The CDR3 sequence: CASSPPAGGPNEQFF. CDR3 DNA: TGTGCCAGCTCACCACCCGCGGGGGGTCCCAATGAGCAGTTCTTC.

The sample holds a few counts of this clonotype. The J gene is TRBJ1-6, the V gene TRBV5-1; D unclear. The CDR3 runs to 14 residues. Per the germline V gene, CDR1 is SGHRS and CDR2 is YFSETQ. The germline V and J ends were trimmed by 4 bases and 7 bases, with 12 bases remaining between them. CDR3 in amino acids: CASSRLGTNSPLHF. The CDR3 nucleotides are TGCGCCAGCAGCCGGCTCGGCACAAATTCACCCCTCCACTTT.

The chain carries TRBV7-2 and TRBJ2-3, with D unresolved. The CDR3 is 12 residues long. Germline lookup yields CDR1 SGHTA and CDR2 FQGNSA. The V and J ends lost 6 bases and 7 bases respectively, with 11 bases between them. CDR3 in amino acids: CASSTGTHTQYF. As DNA, the CDR3 is TGTGCCAGCAGTACGGGTACCCATACGCAGTATTTT.

In nucleotides, the CDR3 is TGTGCCAGTCGGGACAGGGTGACGAACACTGAAGCTTTCTTT. Protein product: CASRDRVTNTEAFF. J is TRBJ1-1 and V is TRBV7-9; 9 bases match TRBD1. The CDR3 has 14 amino acids. V gave up 9 bases and J gave up 1 base; unmatched junction bases: 6. Germline CDR1 is SEHNR and CDR2 is FQNEAQ (reference sequence). Together with reference TRBV7-9 and TRBJ1-1, the CDR3 gives the full variable domain: DTGVSQNPRHKITKRGQNVTFRCDPISEHNRLYWYRQTLGQGPEFLTYFQNEAQLEKSRLLSDRFSAERPKGSFSTLEIQRTEQGDSAMYLCASRDRVTNTEAFFGQGTRLTVV.

The chain's CDR3 is CASSRSGTGDNQPQHF. The CDR3 coding sequence is TGTGCCAGCAGTCGGAGCGGGACAGGAGACAATCAGCCCCAGCATTTT. V is TRBV12-3 or TRBV12-4 and J is TRBJ1-5, with 8 bases that match TRBD1. V trimming: 5 bases; J trimming: 3 bases; junction bases outside the gene matches: 9. The CDR3 loop spans 16 amino acids.